This paragraph covers one T cell receptor beta chain sequence. This specimen comes from a study of regulatory T cells in long-lasting Graves disease. Construction of the TCR beta libraries employed iRepertoire HTBI primers in conjunction with Arm-PCR of CDR3 regions. TCRdb reanalysed the multiplex PCR reads using MiXCR and keeps one entry per CDR3 protein. The repertoire holds under 500,000 distinct CDR3 sequences, with less than 25% as singletons. This CDR3 spans 19 amino acids. Trimming at V came to 7 bases and at J to 1 base, leaving 14 bases not matched to a gene. Germline lookup yields CDR1 SEHNR and CDR2 FQNEAQ (reference sequence). This sample's time point: persistent/refractory GD, antithyroid drugs over 5 years with positive TRAb. Isolated PBMC RNA provided the starting material for the TCR library.

This clonotype was obtained from a female donor with Graves disease. This chain links TRBV7-9 with TRBJ2-6; 9 bases map to TRBD2. The specimen comprised peripheral blood mononuclear cells (PBMCs), sampled when the disease was refractory, from a patient treated with antithyroid drugs. CDR3 nucleotides: TGTGCCAGCATGAGTCTGCGCGGGAGGGTAGGTTCTGGGGCCAACGTCCTGACTTTC. The encoded protein is CASMSLRGRVGSGANVLTF.